What follows describes a single TCR beta chain. The antigen this receptor binds is unknown. No quality values exist for individual bases; no much larger clone is one base distant. This specimen belongs to a study of control samples from healthy donors and cancer patients (TCRdb year 2020). The germline V gene (reference sequence) sets CDR1 to LGHDT and CDR2 to YNNKEL. Counted from cysteine to phenylalanine, this CDR3 has 16 amino acids. CDR3 DNA only is kept here, 48 bases in frame from base 1. V and J lose 4 bases and 2 bases, and a span of 14 bases separates them. The method behind the library was the immunoSEQ multiplex PCR assay. Here the immuneACCESS table is served through TCRdb, limited to in-frame sequences with V and J called. Missing clones are a known gap in these copies; in checked studies unresolved V genes cover under half, and the rest lacks a known reason. For this sample there are around 89,000 clones; roughly 82% appear just once. The top ten hold about 9.2% of the sample.

The sequence is built from TRBV3-1 (or the pseudogene TRBV3-2) and TRBJ2-2; perhaps TRBD2 is the D gene, with 5 bases matching. Sequencing was carried out using blood. This receptor was taken from a woman aged 60-75 years in good health. CDR3 region: CASSRTLGFNTGELFF. The nucleotides are TGTGCCAGCAGCCGGACTCTTGGGTTTAACACCGGGGAGCTGTTTTTT.